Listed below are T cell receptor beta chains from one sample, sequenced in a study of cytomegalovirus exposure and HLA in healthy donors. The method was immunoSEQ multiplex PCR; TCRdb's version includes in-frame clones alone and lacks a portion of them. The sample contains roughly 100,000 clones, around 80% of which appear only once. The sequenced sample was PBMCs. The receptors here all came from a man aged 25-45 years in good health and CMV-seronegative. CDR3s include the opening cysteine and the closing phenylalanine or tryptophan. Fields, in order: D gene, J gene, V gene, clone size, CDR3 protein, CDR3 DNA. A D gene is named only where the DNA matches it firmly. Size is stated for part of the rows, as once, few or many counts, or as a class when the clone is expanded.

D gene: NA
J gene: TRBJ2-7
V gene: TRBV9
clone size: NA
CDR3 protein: CASSPGVTSYEQYF
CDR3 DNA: TGTGCCAGCAGCCCAGGAGTCACTAGCTACGAGCAGTACTTC

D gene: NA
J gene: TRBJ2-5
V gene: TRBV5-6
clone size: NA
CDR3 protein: CASSPGLGPQETQYF
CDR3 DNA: TGTGCCAGCAGCCCCGGGTTGGGTCCCCAAGAGACCCAGTACTTC

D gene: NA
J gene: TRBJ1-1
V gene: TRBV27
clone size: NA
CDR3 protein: CASKGGVHTEAFF
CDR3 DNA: TGTGCCAGCAAAGGGGGGGTGCACACTGAAGCTTTCTTT

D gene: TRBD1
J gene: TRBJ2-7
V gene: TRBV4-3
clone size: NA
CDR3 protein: CASSQGTVYYEQYF
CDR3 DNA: TGCGCCAGCAGCCAGGGGACAGTGTACTACGAGCAGTACTTC

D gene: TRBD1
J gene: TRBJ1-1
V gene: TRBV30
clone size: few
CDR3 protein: CASRGFMNTEAFF
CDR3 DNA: TGTGCCTCCAGGGGGTTCATGAACACTGAAGCTTTCTTT

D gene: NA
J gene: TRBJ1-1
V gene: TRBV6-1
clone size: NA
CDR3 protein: CASTYGSTEAFF
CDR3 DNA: TGTGCCAGCACCTACGGGAGCACTGAAGCTTTCTTT

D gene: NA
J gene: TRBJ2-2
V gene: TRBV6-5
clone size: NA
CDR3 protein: CASSYSRSTGELFF
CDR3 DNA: TGTGCCAGCAGTTACTCGAGATCGACCGGGGAGCTGTTTTTT

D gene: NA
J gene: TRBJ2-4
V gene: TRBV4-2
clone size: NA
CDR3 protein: CASSRGGEDIQYF
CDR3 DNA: TGTGCCAGCAGCCGGGGGGGCGAGGACATTCAGTACTTC

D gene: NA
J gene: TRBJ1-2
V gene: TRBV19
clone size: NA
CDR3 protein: CASTAAGAGRGIGYTF
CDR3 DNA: TGTGCCAGTACTGCCGCAGGCGCCGGTCGGGGGATTGGCTACACCTTC

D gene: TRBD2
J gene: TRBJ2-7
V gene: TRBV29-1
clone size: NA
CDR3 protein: CSVAGLGVEQYF
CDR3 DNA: TGCAGCGTAGCCGGACTAGGGGTCGAGCAGTACTTC

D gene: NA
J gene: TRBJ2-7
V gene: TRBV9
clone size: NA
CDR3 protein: CASSVEADFYEQYF
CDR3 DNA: TGTGCCAGCAGCGTAGAGGCGGACTTCTACGAGCAGTACTTC

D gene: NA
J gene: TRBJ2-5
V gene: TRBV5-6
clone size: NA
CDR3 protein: CASSSRQKETQYF
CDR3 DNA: TGTGCCAGCAGCTCCAGACAGAAAGAGACCCAGTACTTC

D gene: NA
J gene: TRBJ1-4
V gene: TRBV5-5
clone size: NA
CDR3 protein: CASSLSPGHEKLFF
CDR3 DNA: TGTGCCAGCAGCTTGTCCCCAGGGCATGAAAAACTGTTTTTT

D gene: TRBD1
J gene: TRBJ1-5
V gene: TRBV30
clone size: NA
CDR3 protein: CAWSVSPGGNQPQHF
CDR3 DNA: TGTGCCTGGAGTGTAAGTCCAGGGGGAAATCAGCCCCAGCATTTT

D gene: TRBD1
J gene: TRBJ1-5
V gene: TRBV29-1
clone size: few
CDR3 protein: CSVGTGGSNQPQHF
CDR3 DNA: TGCAGCGTAGGGACAGGGGGTAGCAATCAGCCCCAGCATTTT

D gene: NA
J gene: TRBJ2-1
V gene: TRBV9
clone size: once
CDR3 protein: CASSVSTGENNEQFF
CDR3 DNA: TGTGCCAGCAGCGTAAGCACAGGTGAGAACAATGAGCAGTTCTTC

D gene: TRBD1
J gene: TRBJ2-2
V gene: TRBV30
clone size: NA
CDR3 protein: CAWSLGQGAGELFF
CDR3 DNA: TGTGCCTGGAGCCTCGGACAGGGGGCGGGGGAGCTGTTTTTT

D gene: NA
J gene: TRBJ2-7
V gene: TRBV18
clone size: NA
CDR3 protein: CASSDRREPYEQYF
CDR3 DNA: TGTGCCAGCTCGGACAGGAGGGAACCCTACGAGCAGTACTTC

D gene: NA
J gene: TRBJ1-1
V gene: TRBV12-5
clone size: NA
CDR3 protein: CASGFGDTEAFF
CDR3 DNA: TGTGCTAGTGGTTTCGGTGACACTGAAGCTTTCTTT

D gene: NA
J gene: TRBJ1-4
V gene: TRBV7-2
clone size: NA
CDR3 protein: CASTNREMGEKLFF
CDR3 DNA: TGTGCCAGCACAAACAGGGAAATGGGGGAAAAACTGTTTTTT

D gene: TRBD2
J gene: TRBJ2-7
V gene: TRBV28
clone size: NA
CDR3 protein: CASSLLVAGAREQYF
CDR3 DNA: TGTGCCAGCAGTTTGTTGGTAGCGGGAGCTCGCGAGCAGTACTTC

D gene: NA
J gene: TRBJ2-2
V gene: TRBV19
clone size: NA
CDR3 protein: CASSTQVYTGELFF
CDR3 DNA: TGTGCCAGTAGTACACAGGTGTACACCGGGGAGCTGTTTTTT

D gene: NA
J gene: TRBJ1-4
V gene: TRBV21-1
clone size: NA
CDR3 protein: CASSKECQTGGAGEKLFF
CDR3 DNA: TGTGCCAGCAGCAAAGAGTGTCAAACAGGGGGTGCGGGGGAAAAACTGTTTTTT

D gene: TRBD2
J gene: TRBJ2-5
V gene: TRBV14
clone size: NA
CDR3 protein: CASSGLAGKETQYF
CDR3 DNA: TGTGCCAGCAGCGGACTAGCCGGCAAAGAGACCCAGTACTTC

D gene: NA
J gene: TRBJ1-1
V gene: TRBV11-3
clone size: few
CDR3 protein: CASSLEAENTEAFF
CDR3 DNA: TGTGCCAGCAGCTTAGAGGCCGAGAACACTGAAGCTTTCTTT

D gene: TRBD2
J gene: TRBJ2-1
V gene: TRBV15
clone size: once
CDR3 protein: CATSRATSGGAFYEQFF
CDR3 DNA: TGTGCCACCAGCAGAGCGACTAGCGGGGGGGCCTTCTATGAGCAGTTCTTC

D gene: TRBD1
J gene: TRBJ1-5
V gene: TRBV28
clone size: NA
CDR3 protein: CASTAQGTGSNQPQHF
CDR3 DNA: TGTGCCAGCACCGCACAGGGGACAGGGAGCAATCAGCCCCAGCATTTT

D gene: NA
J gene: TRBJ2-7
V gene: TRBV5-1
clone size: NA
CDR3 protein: CASSGDTTRHEQYF
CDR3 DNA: TGCGCCAGCAGCGGGGACACCACAAGGCACGAGCAGTACTTC

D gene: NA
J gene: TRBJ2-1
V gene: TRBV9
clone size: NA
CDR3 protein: CASSVGPSWSSYNEQFF
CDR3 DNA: TGTGCCAGCAGCGTAGGCCCAAGCTGGAGCTCCTACAATGAGCAGTTCTTC

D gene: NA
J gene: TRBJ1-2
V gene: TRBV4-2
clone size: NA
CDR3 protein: CASSQDSTRRGYTF
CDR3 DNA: TGTGCCAGCAGCCAAGATTCAACCCGGAGAGGCTACACCTTC

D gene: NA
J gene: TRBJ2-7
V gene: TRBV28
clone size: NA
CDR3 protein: CASSLAGDYEQYF
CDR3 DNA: TGTGCCAGCAGTTTAGCGGGCGACTACGAGCAGTACTTC

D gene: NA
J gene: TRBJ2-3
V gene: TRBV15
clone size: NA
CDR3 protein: CATSRDLASSTDTQYF
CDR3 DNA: TGTGCCACCAGCAGAGATCTGGCTTCTAGCACAGATACGCAGTATTTT

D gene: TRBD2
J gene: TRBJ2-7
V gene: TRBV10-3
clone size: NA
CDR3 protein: CAISQGLAATDSYEQYF
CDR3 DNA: TGTGCCATCAGTCAAGGACTAGCGGCTACGGACTCCTACGAGCAGTACTTC

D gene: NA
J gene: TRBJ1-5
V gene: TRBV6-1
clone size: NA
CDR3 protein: CASTFDKGQPQHF
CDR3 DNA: TGTGCCAGCACCTTTGACAAGGGGCAGCCCCAGCATTTT

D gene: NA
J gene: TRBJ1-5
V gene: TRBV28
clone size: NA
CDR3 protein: CASSFGGVAQPQHF
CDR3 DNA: TGTGCCAGCAGTTTTGGGGGGGTCGCTCAGCCCCAGCATTTT

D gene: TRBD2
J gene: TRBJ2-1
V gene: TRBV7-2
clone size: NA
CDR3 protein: CASSLRPAGGRTEQFF
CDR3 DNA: TGTGCCAGCAGCTTAAGGCCAGCGGGGGGGCGCACTGAGCAGTTCTTC

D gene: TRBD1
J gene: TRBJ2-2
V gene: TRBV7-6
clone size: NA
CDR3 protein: CASSLMQGDGELFF
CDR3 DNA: TGTGCCAGCAGCTTGATGCAGGGGGACGGGGAGCTGTTTTTT

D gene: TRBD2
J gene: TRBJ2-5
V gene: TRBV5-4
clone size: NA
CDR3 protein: CASSLAFLAGGRETQYF
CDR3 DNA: TGTGCCAGCAGCTTGGCCTTTTTAGCGGGGGGCCGGGAGACCCAGTACTTC

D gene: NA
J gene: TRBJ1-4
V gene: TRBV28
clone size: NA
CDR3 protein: CASSFTGATNEKLFF
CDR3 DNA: TGTGCCAGCAGTTTTACGGGTGCAACTAATGAAAAACTGTTTTTT

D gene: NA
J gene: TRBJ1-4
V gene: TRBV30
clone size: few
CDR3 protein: CAWSSLGTKKLFF
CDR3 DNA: TGTGCCTGGAGTTCCTTAGGGACAAAAAAACTGTTTTTT

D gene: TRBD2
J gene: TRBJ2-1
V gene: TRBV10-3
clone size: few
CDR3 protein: CAISDVSGKGNEQFF
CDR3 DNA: TGTGCCATCAGTGACGTTAGCGGGAAGGGTAATGAGCAGTTCTTC

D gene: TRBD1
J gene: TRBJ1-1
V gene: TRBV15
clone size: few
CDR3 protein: CATSRRQGPNTEAFF
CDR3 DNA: TGTGCCACCAGCAGAAGACAGGGACCGAACACTGAAGCTTTCTTT

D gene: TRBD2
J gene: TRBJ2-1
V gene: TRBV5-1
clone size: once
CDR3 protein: CASSYSAGSSYNEQFF
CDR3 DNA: TGCGCCAGCAGCTATTCAGCGGGAAGCTCCTACAATGAGCAGTTCTTC

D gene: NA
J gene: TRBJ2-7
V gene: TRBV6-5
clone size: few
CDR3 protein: CASRRGLTYEQYF
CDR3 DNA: TGTGCCAGCAGGCGAGGACTTACCTACGAGCAGTACTTC